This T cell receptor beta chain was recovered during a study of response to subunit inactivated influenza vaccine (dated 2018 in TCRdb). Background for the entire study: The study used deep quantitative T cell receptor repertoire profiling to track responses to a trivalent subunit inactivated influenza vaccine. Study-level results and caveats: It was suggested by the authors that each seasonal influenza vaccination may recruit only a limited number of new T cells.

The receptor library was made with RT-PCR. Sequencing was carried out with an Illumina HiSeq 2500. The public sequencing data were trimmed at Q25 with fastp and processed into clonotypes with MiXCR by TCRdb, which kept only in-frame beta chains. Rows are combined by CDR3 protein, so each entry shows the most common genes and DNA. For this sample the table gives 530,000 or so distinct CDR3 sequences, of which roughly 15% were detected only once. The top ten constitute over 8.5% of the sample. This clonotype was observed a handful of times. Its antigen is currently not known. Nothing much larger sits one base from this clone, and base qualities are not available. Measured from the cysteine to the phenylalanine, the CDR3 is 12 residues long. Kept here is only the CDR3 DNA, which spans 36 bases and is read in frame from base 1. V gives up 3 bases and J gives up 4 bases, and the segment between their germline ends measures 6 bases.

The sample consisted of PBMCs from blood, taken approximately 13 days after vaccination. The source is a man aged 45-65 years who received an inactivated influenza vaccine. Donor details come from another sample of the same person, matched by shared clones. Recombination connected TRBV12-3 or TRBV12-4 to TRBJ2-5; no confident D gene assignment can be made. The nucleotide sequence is TGTGCCAGCAGTTTCCTGAGAGAGACCCAGTACTTC. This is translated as CASSFLRETQYF.